The rows below give T cell receptor beta chains drawn from one sample of a study of shared clonotypes between healthy human individuals. Clones were read by immunoSEQ multiplex PCR, and TCRdb kept only the in-frame ones, dropping some. The sample contains fewer than 850,000 clones, less than 80% of which appear only once. The specimen sequenced was memory CD4+ T cells sorted from blood. The receptor set was obtained from a woman under 40 in good health. CDR3s include the opening cysteine and the closing phenylalanine or tryptophan. The order of the fields is clone size, V gene, D gene, J gene, CDR3 protein, CDR3 DNA. The D gene is left open where the match is weak. Rows give clone size only sometimes, using once, few, many, or a class for an expanded clone.

size: NA
V: TRBV18
D: TRBD2
J: TRBJ2-5
CDR3: CASSPSLAGADETQYF
DNA: TGTGCCAGCTCACCAAGTCTAGCGGGAGCGGATGAGACCCAGTACTTC

size: once
V: TRBV14
D: NA
J: TRBJ2-1
CDR3: CASSLSYSYNEQFF
DNA: TGTGCCAGCAGCCTCAGCTACTCATACAATGAGCAGTTCTTC

size: NA
V: TRBV7-2
D: TRBD1
J: TRBJ2-7
CDR3: CASSPSGQVTYEQYF
DNA: TGTGCCAGCAGCCCGAGCGGACAGGTAACCTACGAGCAGTACTTC

size: NA
V: TRBV11-3
D: NA
J: TRBJ1-1
CDR3: CASSLGRGNTEAFF
DNA: TGTGCCAGCAGCTTAGGCAGGGGGAACACTGAAGCTTTCTTT

size: NA
V: TRBV25-1
D: TRBD1
J: TRBJ1-1
CDR3: CASGPSTGGTEAFF
DNA: TGTGCCAGCGGCCCCAGTACAGGGGGAACTGAAGCTTTCTTT

size: NA
V: TRBV4-2
D: TRBD1
J: TRBJ1-5
CDR3: CASSRRQGHDQPQHF
DNA: TGTGCCAGCAGCCGACGACAGGGTCATGATCAGCCCCAGCATTTT

size: NA
V: TRBV28
D: NA
J: TRBJ1-5
CDR3: CASNRRVNQPQHF
DNA: TGTGCCAGCAACAGAAGGGTCAATCAGCCCCAGCATTTT

size: NA
V: TRBV6-5
D: NA
J: TRBJ2-7
CDR3: CASKGGGGRQYEQYF
DNA: TGTGCCAGCAAAGGAGGCGGTGGACGCCAATACGAGCAGTACTTC

size: NA
V: TRBV7-9
D: NA
J: TRBJ1-5
CDR3: CASSLGDIGNQPQHF
DNA: TGTGCCAGCAGCTTAGGAGACATTGGCAATCAGCCCCAGCATTTT

size: many
V: TRBV6-1
D: TRBD1
J: TRBJ1-2
CDR3: CASDVDRVYGYTF
DNA: TGTGCCAGTGACGTCGACAGGGTCTATGGCTACACCTTC

size: NA
V: TRBV4-1
D: NA
J: TRBJ2-7
CDR3: CASSQTPTGGQYF
DNA: TGCGCCAGCAGCCAAACCCCGACAGGCGGGCAGTACTTC

size: few
V: TRBV5-6
D: NA
J: TRBJ2-2
CDR3: CASSPLWGNTGELFF
DNA: TGTGCCAGCAGCCCGCTGTGGGGTAACACCGGGGAGCTGTTTTTT

size: NA
V: TRBV4-2
D: TRBD2
J: TRBJ2-1
CDR3: CASSQLAGEPYNEQFF
DNA: TGTGCCAGCAGCCAACTAGCGGGAGAACCTTACAATGAGCAGTTCTTC

size: few
V: TRBV9
D: NA
J: TRBJ2-7
CDR3: CASSPPSHEQYF
DNA: TGTGCCAGCAGCCCCCCTTCCCACGAGCAGTACTTC

size: NA
V: TRBV21-1
D: NA
J: TRBJ2-7
CDR3: CASSKHHQTGQGTPVSYEQYF
DNA: TGTGCCAGCAGCAAACATCACCAGACGGGACAGGGGACCCCCGTCTCCTACGAGCAGTACTTC

size: NA
V: TRBV7-9
D: NA
J: TRBJ1-5
CDR3: CALGQEGNQPQHF
DNA: TGTGCGTTGGGGCAGGAGGGGAATCAGCCCCAGCATTTT

size: NA
V: TRBV18
D: TRBD1
J: TRBJ2-5
CDR3: CASSLGQGAETQYF
DNA: TGTGCCAGCTCACTAGGACAGGGGGCAGAGACCCAGTACTTC

size: once
V: TRBV27
D: TRBD1
J: TRBJ2-7
CDR3: CASRSTGEIPYEQYF
DNA: TGTGCCAGCAGATCGACAGGGGAGATTCCCTACGAGCAGTACTTC

size: many
V: TRBV9
D: TRBD1
J: TRBJ2-2
CDR3: CASSPRTGSVTWLVGELFF
DNA: TGTGCCAGCAGCCCTCGGACAGGGAGCGTAACCTGGCTCGTAGGGGAGCTGTTTTTT

size: NA
V: TRBV2
D: TRBD1
J: TRBJ1-4
CDR3: CASRDRGEKLFF
DNA: TGTGCCAGCCGGGACAGGGGTGAAAAACTGTTTTTT

size: NA
V: TRBV29-1
D: TRBD2
J: TRBJ2-3
CDR3: CSVAAPQTSGLLAGTQYF
DNA: TGCAGCGTTGCAGCCCCCCAAACTAGCGGCCTCCTGGCGGGTACGCAGTATTTT

size: NA
V: TRBV5-6
D: TRBD2
J: TRBJ2-7
CDR3: CASSFTGTSGTSEQYF
DNA: TGTGCCAGCAGCTTTACCGGGACTAGCGGGACCTCCGAGCAGTACTTC

size: NA
V: TRBV7-9
D: TRBD2
J: TRBJ2-7
CDR3: CASSLAFGGSGRNYEQYF
DNA: TGTGCCAGCAGCTTAGCGTTCGGTGGTAGCGGGAGGAACTACGAGCAGTACTTC

size: NA
V: TRBV19
D: NA
J: TRBJ1-1
CDR3: CASRGQGVNTEAFF
DNA: TGTGCCAGTAGAGGTCAGGGAGTGAACACTGAAGCTTTCTTT

size: NA
V: TRBV19
D: NA
J: TRBJ1-6
CDR3: CASRKQPGLNDSPLHF
DNA: TGTGCCAGTAGGAAACAACCGGGACTCAACGATTCACCCCTCCACTTT

size: NA
V: TRBV5-4
D: TRBD2
J: TRBJ2-7
CDR3: CASSFGTSGFYEQYF
DNA: TGTGCCAGCAGCTTCGGGACTAGCGGTTTCTACGAGCAGTACTTC

size: NA
V: TRBV19
D: TRBD1
J: TRBJ2-7
CDR3: CASSRTTGGGLYEQYF
DNA: TGTGCCAGTAGTAGGACTACAGGGGGCGGTCTCTACGAGCAGTACTTC

size: NA
V: TRBV5-8
D: NA
J: TRBJ1-1
CDR3: CASSLTIEAFF
DNA: TGTGCCAGCAGCTTGACTATTGAAGCTTTCTTT